Given below is one T cell receptor beta chain in context. The data were obtained in a study of blood T cell repertoires in COVID-19. About the research overall: From the United States, Italy and Spain came samples of acute and convalescent COVID-19. T cells, B-cell-depleted T cells, or PBMCs supplied cDNA or gDNA.

In germline, CDR1 is SGHTA, CDR2 FQGTGA. CDR3 length: 15 residues. With 3 bases removed from V and 3 bases from J, the gap between germline ends came to 13 bases. As originally analysed: Scientists estimated how many nucleated cells there were by amplifying reference gene primers. Sequenced by immunoSEQ multiplex PCR; TCRdb stores in-frame clones only, minus some. Clone size and the V and J calls come from that table; the DNA yielded D and trimming. The table shows approximately 240,000 clones, with about 86% occurring only once. The clonotype comes from a woman aged 55-70 years with acute or convalescent COVID-19. Input material: peripheral blood. The gene calls are TRBV7-3 and TRBJ2-3; TRBD2 is a possible D gene (6 bases). The CDR3 nucleotides are TGTGCCAGCAGCTTGGGGGGTAGTCGAACAGATACGCAGTATTTT. Translated, it gives CASSLGGSRTDTQYF. Using reference TRBV7-3 and TRBJ2-3 for the parts outside the CDR3, the full variable domain is GAGVSQTPSNKVTEKGKYVELRCDPISGHTALYWYRQSLGQGPEFLIYFQGTGAADDSGLPNDRFFAVRPEGSVSTLKIQRTERGDSAVYLCASSLGGSRTDTQYFGPGTRLTVL.